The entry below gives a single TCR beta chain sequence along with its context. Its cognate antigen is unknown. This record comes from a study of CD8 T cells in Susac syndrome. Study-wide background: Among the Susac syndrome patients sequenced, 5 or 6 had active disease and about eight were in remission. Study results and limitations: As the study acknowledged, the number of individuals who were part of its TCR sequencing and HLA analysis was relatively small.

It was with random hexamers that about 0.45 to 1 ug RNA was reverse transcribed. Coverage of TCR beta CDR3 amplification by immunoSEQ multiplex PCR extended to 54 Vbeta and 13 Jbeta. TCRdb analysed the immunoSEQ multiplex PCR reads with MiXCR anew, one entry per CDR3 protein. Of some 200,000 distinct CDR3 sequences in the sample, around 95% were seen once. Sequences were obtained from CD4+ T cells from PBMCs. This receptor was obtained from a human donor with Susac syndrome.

The CDR3 region has the DNA TGTGCCAGCAGCTCGCCGGCGGGGGCCTACAATGAGCAGTTCTTC. It encodes CASSSPAGAYNEQFF. The rearrangement joins TRBV5-4 to TRBJ2-1; 7 nucleotides agree with TRBD2. Germline CDR1 is SGHNT and CDR2 is YYREEE (reference sequence). Losses at the gene ends were 3 bases for V and 2 bases for J; bases not matched to a gene: 5. The CDR3 extends over 15 amino acids.